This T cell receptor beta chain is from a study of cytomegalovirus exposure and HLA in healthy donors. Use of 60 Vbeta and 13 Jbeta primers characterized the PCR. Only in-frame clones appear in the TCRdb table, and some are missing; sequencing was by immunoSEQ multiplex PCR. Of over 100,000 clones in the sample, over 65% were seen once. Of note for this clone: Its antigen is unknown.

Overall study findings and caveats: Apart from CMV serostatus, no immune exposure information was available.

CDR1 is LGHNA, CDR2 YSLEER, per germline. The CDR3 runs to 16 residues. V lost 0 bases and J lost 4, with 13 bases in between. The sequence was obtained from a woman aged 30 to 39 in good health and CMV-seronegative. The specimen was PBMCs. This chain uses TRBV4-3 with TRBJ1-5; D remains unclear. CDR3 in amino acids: CASSQDQAEKNQPQHF. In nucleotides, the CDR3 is TGCGCCAGCAGCCAAGATCAGGCAGAAAAAAATCAGCCCCAGCATTTT.